This T cell receptor beta chain appears in the sequencing data of a study of blood T cell repertoires in COVID-19. Some clones are missing from TCRdb's copy, which holds only in-frame ones; the method was immunoSEQ multiplex PCR. Of some 340,000 clones listed, approximately 91% are singletons. The CDR3 loop spans 16 amino acids. Germline CDR1 is SNHLY and CDR2 is FYNNEI. Trimming left V 6 bases short and J 0 bases short, with 12 bases between. This receptor was obtained from a woman younger than 45 who had been exposed to COVID-19. The sequenced sample consisted of PBMCs or T cells enriched from blood (not recorded which). V is TRBV2 and J is TRBJ1-6; D gene uncertain. The CDR3 sequence: CASRDLAYSYNSPLHF. The CDR3 DNA reads TGTGCCAGCAGGGACTTAGCTTACTCCTATAATTCACCCCTCCACTTT.